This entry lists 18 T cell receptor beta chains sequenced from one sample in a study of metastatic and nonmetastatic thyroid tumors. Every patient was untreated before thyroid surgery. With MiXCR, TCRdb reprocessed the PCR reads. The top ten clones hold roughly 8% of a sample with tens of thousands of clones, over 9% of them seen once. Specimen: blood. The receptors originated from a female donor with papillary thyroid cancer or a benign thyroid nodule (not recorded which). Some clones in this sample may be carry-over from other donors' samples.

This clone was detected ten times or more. The CDR3 DNA is TGCGCCAGCGCCCTGGCTGGGGCCAACGTCCTGACTTTC. Protein sequence: CASALAGANVLTF. V usage is TRBV4-3 and J usage is TRBJ2-6; D gene uncertain. V was shortened by 8 bases and J by 2 bases, with 7 bases between the two germline ends. CDR1 is LGHNA, CDR2 YSLEER, per germline. The length of the CDR3 is 13 residues.

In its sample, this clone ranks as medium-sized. CDR3 amino acids: CASSYMGQGVGTGELFF. In DNA, the CDR3 is TGTGCCAGCAGTTACATGGGACAGGGTGTGGGCACCGGGGAGCTGTTTTTT. The chain combines TRBV6-2 or TRBV6-3 with TRBJ2-2; TRBD1 agrees at 9 bases. With V trimmed by 2 bases and J by 4 bases, 8 bases remained unmatched. This CDR3 is 17 amino acids long. Germline-derived CDR1 and CDR2 are MNHEY and SVGEGT.

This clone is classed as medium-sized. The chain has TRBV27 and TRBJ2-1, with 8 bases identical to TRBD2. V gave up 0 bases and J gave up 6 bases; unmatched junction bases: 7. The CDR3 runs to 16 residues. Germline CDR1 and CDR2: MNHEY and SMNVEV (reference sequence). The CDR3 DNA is TGTGCCAGCAGTTTATCGGGACTAGATTGGAGCAATGAGCAGTTCTTC. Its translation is CASSLSGLDWSNEQFF.

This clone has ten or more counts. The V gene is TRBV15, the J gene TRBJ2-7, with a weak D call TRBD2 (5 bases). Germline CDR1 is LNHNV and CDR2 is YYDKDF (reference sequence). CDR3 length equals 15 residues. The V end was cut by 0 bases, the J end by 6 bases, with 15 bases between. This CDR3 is CATSREGRAAGEQYF. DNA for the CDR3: TGTGCCACCAGCAGAGAGGGAAGGGCGGCGGGCGAGCAGTACTTC.

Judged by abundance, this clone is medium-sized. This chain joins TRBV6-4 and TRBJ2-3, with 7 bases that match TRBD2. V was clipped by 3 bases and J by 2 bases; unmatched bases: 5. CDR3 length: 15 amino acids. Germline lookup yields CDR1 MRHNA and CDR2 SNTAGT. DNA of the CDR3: TGTGCCAGCAGTGAAGGGCTAGCGGACACAGATACGCAGTATTTT. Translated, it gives CASSEGLADTDTQYF.

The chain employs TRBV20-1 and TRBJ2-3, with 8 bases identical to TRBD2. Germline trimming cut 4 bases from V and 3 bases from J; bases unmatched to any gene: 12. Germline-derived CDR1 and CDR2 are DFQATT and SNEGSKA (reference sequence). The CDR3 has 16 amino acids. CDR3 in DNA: TGCAGTGCTAACATCGGGAGGGGGTTGGGTACAGATACGCAGTATTTT. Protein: CSANIGRGLGTDTQYF.

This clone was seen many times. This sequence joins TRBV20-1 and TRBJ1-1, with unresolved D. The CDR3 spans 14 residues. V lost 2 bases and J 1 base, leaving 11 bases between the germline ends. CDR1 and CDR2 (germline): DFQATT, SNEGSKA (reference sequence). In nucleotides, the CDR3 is TGCAGTGCTAGACCAGATCGGACGAACACTGAAGCTTTCTTT. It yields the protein CSARPDRTNTEAFF.

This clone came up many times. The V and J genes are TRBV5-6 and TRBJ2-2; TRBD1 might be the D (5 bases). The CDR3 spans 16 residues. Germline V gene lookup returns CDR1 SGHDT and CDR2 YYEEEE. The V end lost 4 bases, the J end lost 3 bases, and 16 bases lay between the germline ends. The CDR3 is CASSPSQTAYTGELFF. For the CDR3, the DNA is TGTGCCAGCAGCCCTAGTCAGACAGCTTACACCGGGGAGCTGTTTTTT.

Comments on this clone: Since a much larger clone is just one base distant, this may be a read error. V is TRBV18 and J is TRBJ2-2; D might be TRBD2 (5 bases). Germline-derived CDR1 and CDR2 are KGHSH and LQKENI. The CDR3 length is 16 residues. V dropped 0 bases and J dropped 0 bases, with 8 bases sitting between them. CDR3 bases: TGTGCCAGCTCACCACCGGGAGTAACGAACACCGGGGAGCTGTTTTTT. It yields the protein CASSPPGVTNTGELFF.

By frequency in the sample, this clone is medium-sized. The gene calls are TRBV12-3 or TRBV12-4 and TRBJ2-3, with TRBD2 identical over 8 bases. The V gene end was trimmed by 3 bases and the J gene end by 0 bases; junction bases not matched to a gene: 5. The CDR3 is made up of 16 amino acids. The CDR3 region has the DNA TGTGCCAGCAGTTTCCCGGCTAGCGGGAGCACAGATACGCAGTATTTT. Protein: CASSFPASGSTDTQYF.

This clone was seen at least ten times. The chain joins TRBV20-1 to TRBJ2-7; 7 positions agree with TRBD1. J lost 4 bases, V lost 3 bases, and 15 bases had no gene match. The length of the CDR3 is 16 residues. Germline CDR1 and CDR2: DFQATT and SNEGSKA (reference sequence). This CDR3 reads CSARPNRDSPRYEQYF. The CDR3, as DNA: TGCAGTGCTAGGCCCAACCGGGACAGCCCCCGGTACGAGCAGTACTTC.

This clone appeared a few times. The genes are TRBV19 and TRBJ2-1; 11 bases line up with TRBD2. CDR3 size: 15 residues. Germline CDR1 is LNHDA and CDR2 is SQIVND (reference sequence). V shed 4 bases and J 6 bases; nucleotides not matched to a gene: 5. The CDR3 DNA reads TGTGCCAGTAGTAATAGCGGGAGGGCCGGCAATGAGCAGTTCTTC. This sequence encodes CASSNSGRAGNEQFF. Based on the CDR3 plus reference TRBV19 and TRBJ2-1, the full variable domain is DGGITQSPKYLFRKEGQNVTLSCEQNLNHDAMYWYRQDPGQGLRLIYYSQIVNDFQKGDIAEGYSVSREKKESFPLTVTSAQKNPTAFYLCASSNSGRAGNEQFFGPGTRLTVL.

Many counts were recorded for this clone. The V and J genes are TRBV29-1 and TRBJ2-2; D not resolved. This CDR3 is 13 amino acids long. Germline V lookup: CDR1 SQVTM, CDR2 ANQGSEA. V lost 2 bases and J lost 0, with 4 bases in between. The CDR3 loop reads CSVERSNTGELFF. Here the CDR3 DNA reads TGCAGCGTTGAACGCTCGAACACCGGGGAGCTGTTTTTT.

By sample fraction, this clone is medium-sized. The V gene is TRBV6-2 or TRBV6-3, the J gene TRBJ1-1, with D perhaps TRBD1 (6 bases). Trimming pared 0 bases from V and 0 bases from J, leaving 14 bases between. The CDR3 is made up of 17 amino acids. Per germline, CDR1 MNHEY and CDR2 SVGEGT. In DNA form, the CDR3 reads TGTGCCAGCAGTTACTCCTCGGGGACACATATGAACACTGAAGCTTTCTTT. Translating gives CASSYSSGTHMNTEAFF.

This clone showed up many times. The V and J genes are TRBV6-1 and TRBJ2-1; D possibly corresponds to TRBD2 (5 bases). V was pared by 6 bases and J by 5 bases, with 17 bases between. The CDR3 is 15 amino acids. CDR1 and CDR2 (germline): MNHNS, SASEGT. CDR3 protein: CASSQVRGLHNEQFF. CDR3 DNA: TGTGCCAGCAGCCAGGTCAGAGGGCTCCACAATGAGCAGTTCTTC.

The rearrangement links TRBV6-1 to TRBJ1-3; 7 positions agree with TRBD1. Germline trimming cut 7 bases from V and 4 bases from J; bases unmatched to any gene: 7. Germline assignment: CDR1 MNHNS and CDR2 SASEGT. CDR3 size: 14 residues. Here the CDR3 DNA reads TGTGCCAGCAAGGGCACAGGGGCAGGAAACACCATATATTTT. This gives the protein CASKGTGAGNTIYF.

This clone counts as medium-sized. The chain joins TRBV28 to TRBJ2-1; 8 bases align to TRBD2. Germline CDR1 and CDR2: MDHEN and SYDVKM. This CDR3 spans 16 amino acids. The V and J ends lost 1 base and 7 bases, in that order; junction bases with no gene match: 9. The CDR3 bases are TGTGCCAGCAGTTTATCGGCGGGAGGCTGGGGAAATGAGCAGTTCTTC. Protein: CASSLSAGGWGNEQFF.

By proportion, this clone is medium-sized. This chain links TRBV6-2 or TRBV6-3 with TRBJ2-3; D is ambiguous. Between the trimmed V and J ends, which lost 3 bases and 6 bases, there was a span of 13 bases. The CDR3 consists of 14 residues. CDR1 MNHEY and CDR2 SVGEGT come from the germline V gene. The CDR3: CASSYAVLTDTQYF. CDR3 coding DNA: TGTGCCAGCAGTTATGCGGTACTCACGGATACGCAGTATTTT.